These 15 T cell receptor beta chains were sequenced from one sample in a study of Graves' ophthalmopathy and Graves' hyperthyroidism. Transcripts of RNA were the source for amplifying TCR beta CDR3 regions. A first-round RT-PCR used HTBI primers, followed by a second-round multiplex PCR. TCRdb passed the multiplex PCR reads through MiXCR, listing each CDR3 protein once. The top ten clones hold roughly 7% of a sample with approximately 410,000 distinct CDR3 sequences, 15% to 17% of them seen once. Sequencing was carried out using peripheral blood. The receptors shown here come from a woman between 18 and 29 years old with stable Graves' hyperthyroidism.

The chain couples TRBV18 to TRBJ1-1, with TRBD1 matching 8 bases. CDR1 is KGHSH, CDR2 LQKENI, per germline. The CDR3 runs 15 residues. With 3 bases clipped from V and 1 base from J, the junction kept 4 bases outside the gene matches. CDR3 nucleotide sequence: TGTGCCAGCTCACCCTTACAGGGGGAGAACACTGAAGCTTTCTTT. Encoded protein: CASSPLQGENTEAFF.

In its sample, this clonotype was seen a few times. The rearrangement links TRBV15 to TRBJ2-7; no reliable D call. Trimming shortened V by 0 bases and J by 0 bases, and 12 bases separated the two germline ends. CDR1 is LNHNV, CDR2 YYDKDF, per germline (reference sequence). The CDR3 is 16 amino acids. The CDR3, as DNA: TGTGCCACCAGCAGAGAAGCCCCAGGAAGCTCCTACGAGCAGTACTTC. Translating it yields CATSREAPGSSYEQYF.

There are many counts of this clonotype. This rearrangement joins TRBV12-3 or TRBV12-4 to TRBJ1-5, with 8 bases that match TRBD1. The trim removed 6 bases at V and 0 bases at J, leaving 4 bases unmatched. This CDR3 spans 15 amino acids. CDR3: CASSHRGYSNQPQHF. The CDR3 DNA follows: TGTGCCAGCAGCCACAGGGGGTATAGCAATCAGCCCCAGCATTTT.

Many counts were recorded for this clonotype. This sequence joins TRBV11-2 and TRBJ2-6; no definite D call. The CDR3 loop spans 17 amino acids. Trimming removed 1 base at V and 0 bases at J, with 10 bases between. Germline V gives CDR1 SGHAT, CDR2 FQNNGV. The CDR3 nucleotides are TGTGCCAGCAGCTTAGGAGTCGGAAGCTCTGGGGCCAACGTCCTGACTTTC. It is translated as CASSLGVGSSGANVLTF. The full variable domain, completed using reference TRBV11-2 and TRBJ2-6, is EAGVAQSPRYKIIEKRQSVAFWCNPISGHATLYWYQQILGQGPKLLIQFQNNGVVDDSQLPKDRFSAERLKGVDSTLKIQPAKLEDSAVYLCASSLGVGSSGANVLTFGAGSRLTVL.

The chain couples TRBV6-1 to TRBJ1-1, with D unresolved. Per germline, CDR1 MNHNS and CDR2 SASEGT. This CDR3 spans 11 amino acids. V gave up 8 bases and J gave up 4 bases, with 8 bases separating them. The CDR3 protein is CASGLITEAFF. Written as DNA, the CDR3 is TGTGCCAGCGGACTGATCACTGAAGCTTTCTTT.

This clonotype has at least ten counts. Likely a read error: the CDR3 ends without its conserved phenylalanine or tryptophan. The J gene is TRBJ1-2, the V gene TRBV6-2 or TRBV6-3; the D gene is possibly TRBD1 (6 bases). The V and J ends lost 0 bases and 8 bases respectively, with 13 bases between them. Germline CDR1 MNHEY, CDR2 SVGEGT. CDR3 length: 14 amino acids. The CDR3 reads CASSYSTGGLGYTL. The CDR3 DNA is TGTGCCAGCAGTTACTCGACAGGCGGGTTGGGCTACACCCTC.

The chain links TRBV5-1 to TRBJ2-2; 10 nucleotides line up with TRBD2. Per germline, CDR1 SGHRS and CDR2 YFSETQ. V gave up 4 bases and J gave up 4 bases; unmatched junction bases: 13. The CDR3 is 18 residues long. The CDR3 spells CASSRGASGRSSTGELFF. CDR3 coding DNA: TGCGCCAGCAGCCGCGGGGCTAGCGGGAGAAGTAGCACCGGGGAGCTGTTTTTT.

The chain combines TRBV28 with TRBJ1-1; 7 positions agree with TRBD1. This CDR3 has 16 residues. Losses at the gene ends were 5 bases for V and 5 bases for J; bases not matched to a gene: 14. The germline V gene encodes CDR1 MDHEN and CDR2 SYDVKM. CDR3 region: CASSMTGSAQVTEAFF. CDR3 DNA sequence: TGTGCCAGCAGTATGACAGGGTCGGCGCAGGTGACTGAAGCTTTCTTT.

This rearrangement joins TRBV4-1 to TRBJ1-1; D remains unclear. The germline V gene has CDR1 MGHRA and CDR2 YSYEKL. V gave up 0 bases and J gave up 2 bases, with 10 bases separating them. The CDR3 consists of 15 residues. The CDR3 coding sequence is TGCGCCAGCAGCCAAGATGTCACAGTAAACACTGAAGCTTTCTTT. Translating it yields CASSQDVTVNTEAFF.

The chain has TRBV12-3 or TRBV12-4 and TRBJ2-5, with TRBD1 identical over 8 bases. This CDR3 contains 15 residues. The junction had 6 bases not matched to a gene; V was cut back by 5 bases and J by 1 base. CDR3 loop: CASSGTGTFQETQYF. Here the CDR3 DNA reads TGTGCCAGCAGTGGGACAGGTACCTTCCAAGAGACCCAGTACTTC.

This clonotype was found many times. CDR3: CASSYDFFSVMETQYF. The CDR3 DNA is TGTGCCAGCAGTTACGACTTCTTTAGCGTGATGGAGACCCAGTACTTC. The chain recombines TRBV6-5 with TRBJ2-5; D may be TRBD2 (5 bases). CDR1 and CDR2 from the germline V gene are MNHEY and SVGAGI. The CDR3 consists of 16 residues. Trimming pared 2 bases from V and 5 bases from J, leaving 18 bases between.

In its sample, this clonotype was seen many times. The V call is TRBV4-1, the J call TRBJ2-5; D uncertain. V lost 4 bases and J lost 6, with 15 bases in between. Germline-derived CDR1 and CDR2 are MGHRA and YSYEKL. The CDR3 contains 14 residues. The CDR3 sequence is CASSPGLSAKTQYF. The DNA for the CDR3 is TGCGCCAGCAGCCCCGGCCTATCCGCAAAGACCCAGTACTTC.

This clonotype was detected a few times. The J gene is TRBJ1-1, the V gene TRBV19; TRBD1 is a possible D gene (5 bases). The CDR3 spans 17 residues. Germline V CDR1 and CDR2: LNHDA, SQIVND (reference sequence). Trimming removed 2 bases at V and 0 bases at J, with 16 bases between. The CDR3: CASSIRHRQVLNTEAFF. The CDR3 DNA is TGTGCCAGTAGTATAAGGCACAGGCAGGTGTTGAACACTGAAGCTTTCTTT.

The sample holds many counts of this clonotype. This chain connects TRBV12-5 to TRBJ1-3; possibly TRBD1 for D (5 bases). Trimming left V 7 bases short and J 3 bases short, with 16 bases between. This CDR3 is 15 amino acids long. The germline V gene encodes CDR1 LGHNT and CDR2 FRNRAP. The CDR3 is CASAPPGRLGNTIYF. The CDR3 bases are TGTGCTAGTGCCCCCCCAGGGCGCCTTGGAAACACCATATATTTT.

The CDR3 region has the DNA TGTGCCAGCAGTCTCCATTATAGCAATCAGCCCCAGCATTTT. It is translated as CASSLHYSNQPQHF. This rearrangement joins TRBV12-3 or TRBV12-4 to TRBJ1-5; no definite D call. Trimming left V 5 bases short and J 0 bases short, with 8 bases between. This CDR3 region has 14 residues.